This section outlines one T cell receptor (beta chain) sequence together with its context. Its antigen is not identified. Lactation, pregnancy, other autoimmune disease or uncontrolled infection excluded patients. Clinical symptoms, serum thyroxine and TRAb, thyroid ultrasound and orbital computed tomography together formed the diagnostic basis. The source of the sample is a study of T cells in Graves' hyperthyroidism and ophthalmopathy. About the research overall: Peripheral blood was drawn at first diagnosis, prior to all treatment.

Study conclusions and caveats: Blood held most thyroid clonotypes expanded above 0.001 frequency.

TCR beta CDR3 regions were amplified from RNA. First-round RT-PCR targeting the TCR CDR3 was performed with the HTBI primer set. TCRdb fed the multiplex PCR reads into MiXCR, producing one record per CDR3 protein. The repertoire holds about 600,000 distinct CDR3 sequences, with 13% to 15% as singletons. The clonotype comes from a woman between 18 and 30 years old with Graves' ophthalmopathy. Sequenced input: blood.

Here the CDR3 reads CASSHRGYTGELFF. CDR3 DNA sequence: TGTGCCAGCAGCCACAGGGGCTACACCGGGGAGCTGTTTTTT. V and J are TRBV12-3 or TRBV12-4 and TRBJ2-2, with 7 nucleotides matching TRBD1. After removal of 6 bases from V and 3 bases from J, the junction contained 4 bases not matched to a gene. There are 14 residues in the CDR3.